Reported below is one T cell receptor beta chain. Its antigen remains unknown. Profiling relied on immunoSEQ multiplex PCR, and the TCRdb table lists in-frame clones only, not all of them. The sample holds around 200,000 clones, almost 90% seen once. The data were taken from a study of T cell responses to AZD1222 COVID-19 vaccine. For the study at large: Second-dose recipients at about 4 or about 12 weeks were treated as one pooled group.

V dropped 4 bases and J dropped 3; count of bases not matched to a gene: 2. The CDR3 contains 14 residues. In germline, CDR1 is SNHLY, CDR2 FYNNEI. Study-wide results and limits: In a largely white British group with more females than males, clonal diversity was possibly underestimated. Spike-specific TCR breadth and depth were elevated following two AZD1222 doses.

The clonotype originates from an adult in good health. The V and J genes are TRBV2 and TRBJ2-1, with 8 bases aligning to TRBD2. Sequencing used peripheral blood, obtained on day 0 of AZD1222 vaccination. The CDR3 loop reads CASSGGLVYNEQFF. Here the CDR3 DNA reads TGTGCCAGCAGTGGGGGACTAGTCTACAATGAGCAGTTCTTC.